This section outlines one T cell receptor beta chain sequence together with its context. As yet, its antigen is unknown. The data derive from a study of cytomegalovirus exposure and HLA in healthy donors. About the research overall: Across a few hundred genotyped donors, just over 80% landed in the Caucasian-associated ancestry cluster.

Notes on the study in general: For most TCR beta V segments, an earlier analysis put the productive rate at about 90% or about 30% of the time.

The PCR had 60 Vbeta and 13 Jbeta primers. The assay was immunoSEQ multiplex PCR, and TCRdb's table has in-frame clones only and misses some. Of some 190,000 clones listed, around four fifths were seen once; the top ten hold 1.5% to 2%. The length of the CDR3 is 13 residues. Germline CDR1 reads SEHNR; CDR2 reads FQNEAQ (reference sequence). After removal of 5 bases from V and 4 bases from J, the junction contained 4 bases not matched to a gene. V usage is TRBV7-9 and J usage is TRBJ1-1; 7 bases line up with TRBD1. This sequence was found in a middle-aged man in good health and CMV-seropositive. Sequenced: PBMCs. The CDR3 DNA is TGTGCCAGCAGCCAAGACAGGGCCACTGAAGCTTTCTTT. Protein product: CASSQDRATEAFF.